This is a list of T cell receptor beta chains from one sample in a study of T cell changes during pregnancy in multiple sclerosis. Repertoires were generated with immunoSEQ multiplex PCR, while TCRdb's copy carries only in-frame clones and drops some. Of more than 40,000 clones in the sample, roughly 90% were seen once. The source was peripheral blood, collected in the first trimester of pregnancy. The receptors shown here come from a female donor in good health, enrolled as a control in a pregnancy study. Both conserved end residues are part of each CDR3. The D gene is left open where the match is weak. The size entry is marked missing in some rows and otherwise reads once, few, many or a size class.

clone size: NA
J gene: TRBJ1-5
D gene: NA
V gene: TRBV29-1
CDR3 protein: CSVGGRGEGPQHF
CDR3 DNA: TGCAGCGTTGGGGGACGGGGGGAAGGGCCCCAGCATTTT

clone size: NA
J gene: TRBJ2-1
D gene: NA
V gene: TRBV21-1
CDR3 protein: CASSSIGGRNEQFF
CDR3 DNA: TGTGCCAGCAGCAGTATAGGGGGCCGCAATGAGCAGTTCTTC

clone size: NA
J gene: TRBJ2-1
D gene: TRBD2
V gene: TRBV6-4
CDR3 protein: CASSDVSGSSYNEQFF
CDR3 DNA: TGTGCCAGCAGTGATGTGAGCGGGAGCTCCTACAATGAGCAGTTCTTC

clone size: NA
J gene: TRBJ2-1
D gene: TRBD1
V gene: TRBV14
CDR3 protein: CASSRGQDRYNEQFF
CDR3 DNA: TGTGCCAGCAGCCGAGGACAGGATCGCTACAATGAGCAGTTCTTC

clone size: NA
J gene: TRBJ2-7
D gene: NA
V gene: TRBV7-9
CDR3 protein: CASSLKGGGPRWQYF
CDR3 DNA: TGTGCCAGCAGCTTAAAGGGGGGGGGCCCCCGTTGGCAGTACTTC

clone size: NA
J gene: TRBJ2-2
D gene: NA
V gene: TRBV6-1
CDR3 protein: CASRPPGVRTGELFF
CDR3 DNA: TGTGCCAGCAGACCTCCAGGGGTTCGCACCGGGGAGCTGTTTTTT

clone size: once
J gene: TRBJ2-3
D gene: TRBD2
V gene: TRBV19
CDR3 protein: CASSIGLASGADTQYF
CDR3 DNA: TGTGCCAGTAGTATAGGGCTGGCTAGCGGGGCGGATACGCAGTATTTT

clone size: NA
J gene: TRBJ1-5
D gene: TRBD1
V gene: TRBV6-1
CDR3 protein: CASTPQGQGNQPQHF
CDR3 DNA: TGTGCCAGCACCCCCCAGGGACAGGGGAACCAGCCCCAGCATTTT

clone size: NA
J gene: TRBJ2-5
D gene: TRBD1
V gene: TRBV15
CDR3 protein: CATSRDGQGARETQYF
CDR3 DNA: TGTGCCACCAGCAGAGATGGACAGGGGGCTCGAGAGACCCAGTACTTC

clone size: NA
J gene: TRBJ2-5
D gene: TRBD1
V gene: TRBV16
CDR3 protein: CASSQRTGAGETQYF
CDR3 DNA: TGTGCCAGCAGCCAGAGAACAGGGGCAGGAGAGACCCAGTACTTC

clone size: NA
J gene: TRBJ2-7
D gene: NA
V gene: TRBV5-4
CDR3 protein: CASSFEYEQYF
CDR3 DNA: TGTGCCAGCAGCTTTGAGTACGAGCAGTACTTC

clone size: NA
J gene: TRBJ1-5
D gene: NA
V gene: TRBV2
CDR3 protein: CASSAGGYQPQHF
CDR3 DNA: TGTGCCAGCAGTGCTGGCGGCTATCAGCCCCAGCATTTT

clone size: NA
J gene: TRBJ2-7
D gene: TRBD2
V gene: TRBV10-3
CDR3 protein: CAIRREDRYEQYF
CDR3 DNA: TGTGCCATCAGGCGGGAGGATCGGTACGAGCAGTACTTC

clone size: NA
J gene: TRBJ1-2
D gene: NA
V gene: TRBV29-1
CDR3 protein: CSVGLGAQGNGYTF
CDR3 DNA: TGCAGCGTTGGTTTGGGGGCGCAGGGGAATGGCTACACCTTC

clone size: once
J gene: TRBJ2-5
D gene: NA
V gene: TRBV6-5
CDR3 protein: CASSSTRGYQETQYF
CDR3 DNA: TGTGCCAGCAGCTCAACCCGGGGGTACCAAGAGACCCAGTACTTC

clone size: NA
J gene: TRBJ2-7
D gene: NA
V gene: TRBV6-5
CDR3 protein: CASSQDITYEEQYF
CDR3 DNA: TGTGCCAGCAGTCAAGACATAACCTACGAGGAGCAGTACTTC

clone size: once
J gene: TRBJ1-5
D gene: NA
V gene: TRBV4-1
CDR3 protein: CASSRGGGINQPQHF
CDR3 DNA: TGCGCCAGCAGCCGAGGGGGAGGGATTAATCAGCCCCAGCATTTT

clone size: few
J gene: TRBJ1-1
D gene: NA
V gene: TRBV30
CDR3 protein: CAWSSVNEAFF
CDR3 DNA: TGTGCCTGGAGTTCGGTGAATGAAGCTTTCTTT

clone size: NA
J gene: TRBJ1-5
D gene: NA
V gene: TRBV2
CDR3 protein: CATTTTDSNQPQHF
CDR3 DNA: TGTGCCACTACAACGACAGATAGCAATCAGCCCCAGCATTTT

clone size: NA
J gene: TRBJ2-1
D gene: NA
V gene: TRBV5-1
CDR3 protein: CASKEGGGSYNEQFF
CDR3 DNA: TGCGCCAGCAAAGAAGGGGGGGGGTCCTACAATGAGCAGTTCTTC

clone size: few
J gene: TRBJ1-4
D gene: NA
V gene: TRBV6-1
CDR3 protein: CASSEEGGSSEKLFF
CDR3 DNA: TGTGCCAGCAGTGAAGAGGGAGGGTCGAGTGAAAAACTGTTTTTT

clone size: NA
J gene: TRBJ2-3
D gene: TRBD1
V gene: TRBV27
CDR3 protein: CASMRQGEDTQYF
CDR3 DNA: TGTGCCAGCATGAGACAGGGTGAAGATACGCAGTATTTT

clone size: NA
J gene: TRBJ2-5
D gene: NA
V gene: TRBV30
CDR3 protein: CAWRMQVLGTQYF
CDR3 DNA: TGTGCCTGGAGGATGCAGGTGCTCGGGACCCAGTACTTC

clone size: few
J gene: TRBJ2-7
D gene: NA
V gene: TRBV2
CDR3 protein: CASSYWRGAYEQYF
CDR3 DNA: TGTGCCAGCAGTTACTGGAGAGGAGCCTACGAGCAGTACTTC

clone size: NA
J gene: TRBJ2-3
D gene: TRBD2
V gene: TRBV7-9
CDR3 protein: CASSPPGQREVDTQYF
CDR3 DNA: TGTGCCAGCAGCCCCCCCGGTCAGCGGGAGGTAGATACGCAGTATTTT

clone size: NA
J gene: TRBJ2-1
D gene: NA
V gene: TRBV11-2
CDR3 protein: CASSLDLGGEQFF
CDR3 DNA: TGTGCCAGCAGCTTAGATCTTGGGGGCGAGCAGTTCTTC

clone size: NA
J gene: TRBJ2-7
D gene: TRBD2
V gene: TRBV27
CDR3 protein: CASSRKGLAGELSHEQYF
CDR3 DNA: TGTGCCAGCAGTAGAAAGGGACTAGCGGGAGAATTAAGCCACGAGCAGTACTTC

clone size: NA
J gene: TRBJ1-6
D gene: NA
V gene: TRBV6-1
CDR3 protein: CAGRTDGDSPLHF
CDR3 DNA: TGTGCCGGGCGGACTGATGGGGATTCACCCCTCCACTTT